The next 15 T cell receptor beta chains were all read from a single sample in a study of Tregs in tolerant kidney transplant recipients. Recipients received nonmyeloablative bone marrow transplants from related graft donors, with transient mixed chimerism. Libraries were prepared by immunoSEQ multiplex PCR; TCRdb keeps only in-frame clonotypes and omits some of them. The data contain 84,000 or so clones, roughly 93% of them seen just once; the ten biggest clones take up approximately 1.5%. The sample here was CD4+ T cells from blood (PBMCs), taken 12 months after the transplant. Receptor source: a human patient who received a combined kidney and bone marrow transplant. Some T cells may be transferred from the graft donor.

V gene TRBV4-1 combines with J gene TRBJ1-5; 11 bases map to TRBD1. Germline loops: CDR1 MGHRA, CDR2 YSYEKL. With V trimmed by 0 bases and J by 7 bases, 2 bases remained unmatched. The CDR3 loop spans 15 amino acids. The CDR3 DNA is TGCGCCAGCAGCCAAGACGGACAGGGGGCGCAGCCCCAGCATTTT. It translates to CASSQDGQGAQPQHF.

The chain joins TRBV7-2 to TRBJ2-7; 10 bases are shared with TRBD2. CDR1 is SGHTA and CDR2 is FQGNSA in the germline V gene. V was pared by 5 bases and J by 0 bases, with 10 bases of the junction left unmatched. This CDR3 is 17 amino acids long. CDR3 nucleotide sequence: TGTGCCAGCAGCCGAGCCCTAGCGGGGGCCCCCTCCTACGAGCAGTACTTC. This translates into CASSRALAGAPSYEQYF.

This sequence joins TRBV19 and TRBJ2-7; D perhaps matches TRBD2 (6 bases). The length of the CDR3 is 17 residues. Germline V gives CDR1 LNHDA, CDR2 SQIVND (reference sequence). V lost 6 bases and J 0 bases, leaving 21 bases between the germline ends. CDR3 loop: CASSTEYPGRSSYEQYF. CDR3 bases: TGTGCCAGTAGCACTGAATACCCAGGGAGGAGCTCCTACGAGCAGTACTTC.

The genes are TRBV4-2 and TRBJ2-5; 11 nucleotides match TRBD1. The better agreement between TRBJ2-7 and the DNA end casts doubt on the J call. This CDR3 region has 19 residues. Germline V gene sequence: CDR1 LGHNA, CDR2 YNFKEQ. CDR3 coding DNA: TGTGCCAGCAGCCAAGATGGAAGAGGGGACAGGGGGTTTCGCTACGAGCAGTACTTC. Amino acid sequence: CASSQDGRGDRGFRYEQYF.

The V gene is TRBV18, the J gene TRBJ1-5; a possible D gene is TRBD1 (5 bases). Germline lookup yields CDR1 KGHSH and CDR2 LQKENI. The CDR3 totals 14 residues. Trimming removed 3 bases from V and 5 bases from J, with 11 bases in between. CDR3 coding DNA: TGTGCCAGCTCACCGGGACGGGACTATCAGCCCCAGCATTTT. Amino acid sequence: CASSPGRDYQPQHF.

The DNA of the CDR3 is TGTGCCAGCAGCCCCCGAACTAGCGACCCCTACGAGCAGTACTTC. This sequence encodes CASSPRTSDPYEQYF. The J gene is TRBJ2-7, the V gene TRBV11-3; 7 bases line up with TRBD2. V was pared by 5 bases and J by 2 bases, with 9 bases of the junction left unmatched. The CDR3 is 15 residues long. Per the germline V gene, CDR1 is SGHNT and CDR2 is YENEEA. Variable domain in full (rest from reference TRBV11-3 and TRBJ2-7): EAGVVQSPRYKIIEKKQPVAFWCNPISGHNTLYWYLQNLGQGPELLIRYENEEAVDDSQLPKDRFSAERLKGVDSTLKIQPAELGDSAVYLCASSPRTSDPYEQYFGPGTRLTVT.

This clone came up once. This rearrangement joins TRBV11-2 to TRBJ2-7; TRBD1 is a possible D gene (5 bases). This CDR3 comprises 15 residues. The V end was cut by 3 bases, the J end by 0 bases, with 12 bases between. CDR1 and CDR2 from the germline V gene are SGHAT and FQNNGV. This chain's CDR3 is CASSLGQVSSYEQYF. As DNA, the CDR3 is TGTGCCAGCAGCTTGGGGCAGGTTAGCTCCTACGAGCAGTACTTC.

To note about this clone: At one end the junction does not follow the germline gene, possibly because of a read error. Different DNA sequences within this sample yield the same CDR3. The chain links TRBV27 to TRBJ1-6, with TRBD1 identical over 7 bases. Per germline, CDR1 MNHEY and CDR2 SMNVEV (reference sequence). This CDR3 spans 15 amino acids. The CDR3 DNA follows: TGTGCCAGCAGTTCCAGGGGGACCGATAATTCCCCCCTCCACTTT. Its protein is CASSSRGTDNSPLHF.

The CDR3 loop reads CSARAVDTQYF. The DNA of the CDR3 is TGCAGTGCTAGAGCCGTGGATACGCAGTATTTT. This chain uses TRBV20-1 with TRBJ2-3; D unclear. CDR3 length: 11 amino acids. CDR1 and CDR2 from the germline V gene are DFQATT and SNEGSKA (reference sequence). Trimming removed 1 base at V and 6 bases at J, with 5 bases between.

This chain connects TRBV11-3 to TRBJ2-2; D is undetermined. Trimming left V 2 bases short and J 5 bases short, with 6 bases between. The CDR3 consists of 13 residues. In germline, CDR1 is SGHNT, CDR2 YENEEA. As DNA, the CDR3 is TGTGCCAGCAGCTTATTCAGGACCGGGGAGCTGTTTTTT. Its translation is CASSLFRTGELFF.

This clone was counted once. As DNA, the CDR3 is TGTGCCAGCAGTGTGCAGGGGCAGGGCACAGATACGCAGTATTTT. This gives the protein CASSVQGQGTDTQYF. This chain connects TRBV6-1 to TRBJ2-3; D possibly corresponds to TRBD1 (6 bases). From germline, CDR1 is MNHNS and CDR2 SASEGT. The CDR3 has 15 residues. The V end lost 4 bases, the J end lost 1 base, and 12 bases lay between the germline ends.

The chain employs TRBV6-6 and TRBJ1-5, with D tentatively TRBD1 (6 bases). With 7 bases removed from V and 6 bases from J, the gap between germline ends came to 13 bases. The V gene's germline CDR1 is MNHNY and CDR2 SVGAGI (reference sequence). The CDR3 length is 13 residues. This CDR3 is CASNTFRGQPQHF. The DNA for the CDR3 is TGTGCCAGCAACACGTTCAGGGGTCAGCCCCAGCATTTT.

The chain links TRBV5-5 to TRBJ1-6, with D uncertain. The V end lost 7 bases, the J end lost 14 bases, and 7 bases lay between the germline ends. Germline-derived CDR1 and CDR2 are SGHKS and YYEKEE (reference sequence). CDR3 length equals 9 residues. CDR3 bases: TGTGCCAGCTCCGTCTCCCTCCACTTT. This encodes CASSVSLHF. Filled out from reference TRBV5-5 and TRBJ1-6, the complete variable domain reads DAGVTQSPTHLIKTRGQQVTLRCSPISGHKSVSWYQQVLGQGPQFIFQYYEKEERGRGNFPDRFSARQFPNYSSELNVNALLLGDSALYLCASSVSLHFGNGTRLTVT.

CDR3 sequence reads: CASTDSRRNEQYF. Written as DNA, the CDR3 is TGTGCCAGCACCGACTCACGTAGGAACGAGCAGTACTTC. This chain uses TRBV7-9 with TRBJ2-7; D gene ambiguous. V lost 7 bases to trimming and J lost 5 bases, with 15 bases between them. Germline loops: CDR1 SEHNR, CDR2 FQNEAQ (reference sequence). This CDR3 comprises 13 residues.

The V gene is TRBV4-2, the J gene TRBJ2-3, with TRBD2 as a possible D gene (7 bases). There are 17 residues in the CDR3. Trimming left V 0 bases short and J 5 bases short, with 18 bases between. CDR1 is LGHNA, CDR2 YNFKEQ, per germline. CDR3: CASSQERTGGQRDTQYF. The DNA for the CDR3 is TGTGCCAGCAGCCAAGAACGAACGGGGGGCCAGAGAGATACGCAGTATTTT.